One and the same sample provided the 25 T cell receptor beta chains below, sequenced in a study of cytomegalovirus exposure and HLA in healthy donors. Use of 60 Vbeta and 13 Jbeta primers characterized the PCR. Only in-frame clones appear in the TCRdb table, and some are missing; sequencing was by immunoSEQ multiplex PCR. This sample carries approximately 280,000 clones, about nine tenths of them seen once, and the ten largest clones take 3% to 4%. Sequenced material: PBMCs. Every receptor here comes from a man aged 35-49 years in good health and CMV-seropositive.

Only one count was recorded for this clone. The V call is TRBV6-6, the J call TRBJ1-6, with a possible D match to TRBD1 (6 bases). Deletions cut 1 base from V and 10 bases from J, with 14 bases between. This CDR3 has 15 amino acids. Germline values: CDR1 MNHNY, CDR2 SVGAGI (reference sequence). CDR3 protein: CASSYCGQFCSPLHF. CDR3 nucleotide sequence: TGTGCCAGCAGTTACTGCGGACAGTTTTGCTCACCCCTCCACTTT.

This chain connects TRBV7-9 to TRBJ2-3, with D hard to call. V lost 5 bases to trimming and J lost 3 bases, with 12 bases between them. Germline values: CDR1 SEHNR, CDR2 FQNEAQ (reference sequence). The CDR3 extends over 14 amino acids. DNA for the CDR3: TGTGCCAGCAGCCCACGGTACGCAACAGATACGCAGTATTTT. Residues: CASSPRYATDTQYF.

The DNA for the CDR3 is TGTGCCAGTAGTATAGATTGGACAGGGGCGGAGGGTGAGCAGTTCTTC. Amino acids: CASSIDWTGAEGEQFF. V is TRBV19 and J is TRBJ2-1; TRBD1 matches 9 bases. The germline V gene has CDR1 LNHDA and CDR2 SQIVND (reference sequence). V shed 0 bases and J 9 bases; nucleotides not matched to a gene: 9. The CDR3 extends over 16 amino acids. Filled out from reference TRBV19 and TRBJ2-1, the complete variable domain reads DGGITQSPKYLFRKEGQNVTLSCEQNLNHDAMYWYRQDPGQGLRLIYYSQIVNDFQKGDIAEGYSVSREKKESFPLTVTSAQKNPTAFYLCASSIDWTGAEGEQFFGPGTRLTVL.

This rearrangement joins TRBV28 to TRBJ2-3; 13 bases agree with TRBD2. This CDR3 has 18 residues. CDR1 and CDR2 from the germline V gene are MDHEN and SYDVKM. With 0 bases clipped from V and 5 bases from J, the junction kept 8 bases outside the gene matches. CDR3 DNA sequence: TGTGCCAGCAGTTTATGGCACGGGACTAGCGGGAATGGAGATACGCAGTATTTT. Its translation: CASSLWHGTSGNGDTQYF.

The chain links TRBV5-4 to TRBJ1-5; D uncertain. Germline V gene data show CDR1 as SGHNT and CDR2 as YYREEE (reference sequence). V was pared by 0 bases and J by 11 bases, with 12 bases between. The CDR3 loop spans 13 amino acids. As DNA, the CDR3 is TGTGCCAGCAGCTTGGGGGCGGGAGCGACCCAGCATTTT. Amino acids: CASSLGAGATQHF.

This clone was counted a single time. A read error may account for a junction end that differs from germline. J is TRBJ1-4 and V is TRBV7-9; D gene uncertain. The CDR3 is 14 residues long. The germline CDR1 and CDR2 sequences are SEHNR and FQNEAQ (reference sequence). The CDR3 loop reads CSSSLVPVREKLFF. Written as DNA, the CDR3 is TGTTCCAGCAGCTTAGTCCCGGTTCGGGAAAAACTGTTTTTT.

This clone was detected a few times. The chain joins TRBV16 to TRBJ1-5; 7 positions agree with TRBD1. The V segment lost 6 bases and the J segment 5 bases; nucleotides outside the gene matches: 7. The CDR3 is made up of 14 amino acids. Germline V gene data show CDR1 as KGHSY and CDR2 as FQNENV. The CDR3 reads CASRRQGGDQPQHF. The CDR3 DNA is TGTGCCAGCAGGCGACAGGGTGGGGATCAGCCCCAGCATTTT.

The V call is TRBV27, the J call TRBJ2-7, with unresolved D. Trimming shortened V by 2 bases and J by 3 bases, and 11 bases separated the two germline ends. CDR3 length equals 14 residues. Germline V gene sequence: CDR1 MNHEY, CDR2 SMNVEV (reference sequence). The CDR3 is CASSLVPNSYEQYF. The CDR3 coding sequence is TGTGCCAGCAGTTTAGTCCCTAATAGCTACGAGCAGTACTTC.

The rearrangement uses TRBV2 and TRBJ2-7; possibly TRBD1 for D (6 bases). Germline assignment: CDR1 SNHLY and CDR2 FYNNEI. Between the trimmed V and J ends, which lost 3 bases and 2 bases, there was a span of 11 bases. This CDR3 has 14 residues. CDR3 sequence (DNA): TGTGCCAGCAGTGAGCACAGGGCCCCCTACGAGCAGTACTTC. It yields the protein CASSEHRAPYEQYF.

This clone was recorded a few times. This chain connects TRBV7-2 to TRBJ2-1; 8 bases fit TRBD1. CDR1 SGHTA and CDR2 FQGNSA come from the germline V gene. The V segment lost 5 bases and the J segment 7 bases; nucleotides outside the gene matches: 13. This CDR3 has 16 residues. CDR3 sequence: CASSAPGQVSLNEQFF. In DNA, the CDR3 is TGTGCCAGCAGCGCCCCGGGACAGGTATCGCTGAATGAGCAGTTCTTC.

The chain is built from TRBV4-1 and TRBJ2-7; TRBD2 matches at 7 bases. V shed 4 bases, J shed 8 bases, and the junction held 11 bases outside the gene matches. The CDR3 is 14 residues long. Germline CDR1 and CDR2: MGHRA and YSYEKL. The CDR3 DNA follows: TGCGCCAGCAGCCCCATCAGTAGCGGGCCGCAGCAGTACTTC. This sequence encodes CASSPISSGPQQYF.

This rearrangement joins TRBV5-1 to TRBJ2-7; weak D call: TRBD2 (6 bases). CDR1 and CDR2 from the germline V gene are SGHRS and YFSETQ. V was trimmed by 0 bases and J by 1 base, leaving 17 bases between them. The CDR3 extends over 17 amino acids. CDR3 in DNA: TGCGCCAGCAGCTTGGGGACTAACTCGGCCCCTTCCTACGAGCAGTACTTC. Amino acid sequence: CASSLGTNSAPSYEQYF.

The genes are TRBV13 and TRBJ2-7, with D possibly TRBD1 on 6 matching bases. Germline V gene sequence: CDR1 PRHDT, CDR2 FYEKMQ (reference sequence). The CDR3 is 16 amino acids. V was clipped by 5 bases and J by 3 bases, with 20 bases between them. CDR3: CASSNENREGLYEQYF. In nucleotides, the CDR3 is TGTGCCAGCAGCAACGAGAACAGGGAAGGTCTCTACGAGCAGTACTTC. Variable domain in full (rest from reference TRBV13 and TRBJ2-7): AAGVIQSPRHLIKEKRETATLKCYPIPRHDTVYWYQQGPGQDPQFLISFYEKMQSDKGSIPDRFSAQQFSDYHSELNMSSLELGDSALYFCASSNENREGLYEQYFGPGTRLTVT.

V usage is TRBV30 and J usage is TRBJ2-5; TRBD1 aligns across 8 bases. The trim removed 4 bases at V and 5 bases at J, leaving 12 bases unmatched. The CDR3 length is 15 residues. Per the germline V gene, CDR1 is GTSNPN and CDR2 is SVGIG (reference sequence). CDR3 protein: CAWTRLDRDGETQYF. The CDR3 bases are TGTGCCTGGACTAGATTGGACAGGGATGGGGAGACCCAGTACTTC.

For this clone: Other DNA sequences in the sample encode the same CDR3. The J gene is TRBJ1-1, the V gene TRBV18, with D tentatively TRBD1 (5 bases). CDR1 and CDR2 (germline): KGHSH, LQKENI. Trimming removed 3 bases from V and 5 bases from J, with 10 bases in between. The CDR3 extends over 13 amino acids. CDR3 in amino acids: CASSPSRGTEAFF. The CDR3 DNA is TGTGCCAGCTCACCTTCCCGGGGGACTGAAGCTTTCTTT. The full variable domain, rest sourced from reference TRBV18 and TRBJ1-1, is NAGVMQNPRHLVRRRGQEARLRCSPMKGHSHVYWYRQLPEEGLKFMVYLQKENIIDESGMPKERFSAEFPKEGPSILRIQQVVRGDSAAYFCASSPSRGTEAFFGQGTRLTVV.

The chain couples TRBV5-6 to TRBJ1-3; TRBD1 aligns across 8 bases. V trimming: 1 base; J trimming: 3 bases; junction bases outside the gene matches: 9. CDR1 is SGHDT, CDR2 YYEEEE, per germline. This CDR3 is built from 17 residues. The CDR3 sequence is CASSLTGGLAFGNTIYF. In nucleotides, the CDR3 is TGTGCCAGCAGCTTGACAGGGGGTTTAGCGTTTGGAAACACCATATATTTT.

J is TRBJ2-7 and V is TRBV6-1; 9 bases are shared with TRBD1. Germline lookup yields CDR1 MNHNS and CDR2 SASEGT. This CDR3 is built from 14 residues. After removal of 7 bases from V and 0 bases from J, the junction contained 4 bases not matched to a gene. The CDR3 spells CASNDRGISYEQYF. In DNA form, the CDR3 reads TGTGCCAGCAACGACAGGGGGATCTCCTACGAGCAGTACTTC.

The chain uses TRBV19 and TRBJ1-2; D is uncertain. The germline V and J ends were trimmed by 3 bases and 2 bases, with 13 bases remaining between them. Germline loops: CDR1 LNHDA, CDR2 SQIVND (reference sequence). The CDR3 length is 15 residues. The CDR3 nucleotides are TGTGCCAGTAGTATCGGGCCCGGGAACAACTATGGCTACACCTTC. Translated: CASSIGPGNNYGYTF.

V and J are TRBV10-2 and TRBJ2-7; D may be TRBD1 (6 bases). Germline CDR1 and CDR2: WSHSY and SAAADI. The CDR3 contains 14 residues. V was clipped by 7 bases and J by 0 bases, with 13 bases between them. CDR3 coding DNA: TGCGCCAGCACGGAGACAGGCAGCTCCTACGAGCAGTACTTC. This encodes CASTETGSSYEQYF.

V is TRBV4-3 and J is TRBJ1-5, with 9 bases that match TRBD1. Per the germline V gene, CDR1 is LGHNA and CDR2 is YSLEER. The CDR3 is 18 residues long. V was clipped by 0 bases and J by 3 bases; unmatched bases: 9. The CDR3 DNA sequence: TGCGCCAGCAGCCAAGATCTGACAGGGGGAACAACCAATCAGCCCCAGCATTTT. Protein product: CASSQDLTGGTTNQPQHF.

The V call is TRBV6-1, the J call TRBJ2-1, with a tentative D call TRBD1 (5 bases). This CDR3 contains 18 residues. V lost 2 bases and J 0 bases, leaving 17 bases between the germline ends. CDR1 and CDR2 from the germline V gene are MNHNS and SASEGT. The CDR3 coding sequence is TGTGCCAGCAGTGAATCCCCGGGCAGGACAAGCTCCTACAATGAGCAGTTCTTC. Protein product: CASSESPGRTSSYNEQFF.

The rearrangement links TRBV28 to TRBJ2-5; perhaps TRBD2 as D (6 bases). The V gene's germline CDR1 is MDHEN and CDR2 SYDVKM. CDR3 length: 16 amino acids. Trimming took off 5 bases at V and 1 base at J, with 17 bases between the two ends. The DNA for the CDR3 is TGTGCCAGCAGTGGGCGGGACCTTCAGTCCCAAGAGACCCAGTACTTC. It translates to CASSGRDLQSQETQYF.

This clone appeared a few times. The J gene is TRBJ1-1, the V gene TRBV16; 8 nucleotides agree with TRBD1. J gave up 0 bases and V 3 bases, and 3 bases lay outside the gene matches. CDR3 size: 15 residues. Germline-derived CDR1 and CDR2 are KGHSY and FQNENV. CDR3 in DNA: TGTGCCAGCAGCCACCCGGACAGGGTGAACACTGAAGCTTTCTTT. This gives the protein CASSHPDRVNTEAFF.

The chain recombines TRBV19 with TRBJ1-1, with D hard to call. The CDR3 totals 17 residues. Trimming took off 4 bases at V and 0 bases at J, with 18 bases between the two ends. Germline CDR1 is LNHDA and CDR2 is SQIVND (reference sequence). CDR3 sequence reads: CASSRGLFDHMNTEAFF. The CDR3 nucleotides are TGTGCCAGTAGTAGAGGTCTTTTCGACCATATGAACACTGAAGCTTTCTTT.

This clone was counted only a few times. This likely came from a read error, as a far larger clone is one base away. Distinct nucleotide sequences in the sample also encode this CDR3. This sequence joins TRBV7-9 and TRBJ2-7; TRBD1 aligns across 8 bases. The germline V gene encodes CDR1 SEHNR and CDR2 FQNEAQ (reference sequence). The CDR3 runs to 13 residues. V dropped 5 bases and J dropped 6; count of bases not matched to a gene: 6. The CDR3 sequence: CASSQRTGREQYF. CDR3 DNA sequence: TGTGCCAGCAGCCAACGGACAGGGCGCGAGCAGTACTTC. Combining the CDR3 with reference TRBV7-9 and TRBJ2-7 gives the whole variable domain DTGVSQNPRHKITKRGQNVTFRCDPISEHNRLYWYRQTLGQGPEFLTYFQNEAQLEKSRLLSDRFSAERPKGSFSTLEIQRTEQGDSAMYLCASSQRTGREQYFGPGTRLTVT.